Included here is one TCR beta chain sequence, with context. Its specificity is unknown. This record comes from a study of T cell repertoires in cytomegalovirus infection. This CDR3 has 12 residues. Germline V gene lookup returns CDR1 DFQATT and CDR2 SNEGSKA (reference sequence). The trim removed 2 bases at V and 7 bases at J, leaving 1 base unmatched. TCRdb re-called the reads with MiXCR, one entry per CDR3 protein. The table lists fewer than 1,000,000 distinct CDR3 sequences, around 31% of them singletons, with around an eighth in the top ten. Regarding the study as a whole: Clonotype analysis showed dominance of the ex vivo response by HLA-C-restricted CMV-specific TCR beta clonotypes.

The receptor comes from a human donor in good health (CMV status not recorded). Some clones in this sample may be carry-over from other donors' samples. This rearrangement joins TRBV20-1 to TRBJ2-1, with 8 bases that match TRBD2. The input for sequencing was cultured CD8+ T cells from PBMCs, taken from culture after CMV antigen stimulation. The CDR3 nucleotides are TGCAGTGCTAGACGCGGGGGGAATGAGCAGTTCTTC. This translates into CSARRGGNEQFF.